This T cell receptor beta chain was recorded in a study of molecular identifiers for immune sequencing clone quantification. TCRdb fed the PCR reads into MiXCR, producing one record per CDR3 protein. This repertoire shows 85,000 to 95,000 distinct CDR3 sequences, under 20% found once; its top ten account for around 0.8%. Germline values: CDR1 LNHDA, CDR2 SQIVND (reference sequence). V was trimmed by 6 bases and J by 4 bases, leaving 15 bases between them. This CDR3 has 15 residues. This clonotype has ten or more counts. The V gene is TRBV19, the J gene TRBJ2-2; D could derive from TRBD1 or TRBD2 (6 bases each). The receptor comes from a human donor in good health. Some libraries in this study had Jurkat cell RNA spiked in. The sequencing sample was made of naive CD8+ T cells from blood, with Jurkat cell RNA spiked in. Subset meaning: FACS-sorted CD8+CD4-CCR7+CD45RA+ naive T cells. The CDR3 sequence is CASSTGTRGTGELFF. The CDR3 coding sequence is TGTGCCAGTAGCACAGGGACGCGGGGCACCGGGGAGCTGTTTTTT. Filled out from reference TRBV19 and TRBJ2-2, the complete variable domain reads DGGITQSPKYLFRKEGQNVTLSCEQNLNHDAMYWYRQDPGQGLRLIYYSQIVNDFQKGDIAEGYSVSREKKESFPLTVTSAQKNPTAFYLCASSTGTRGTGELFFGEGSRLTVL.